This TCR beta chain derives from a study of regulatory T cells in long-lasting Graves disease. Stated time point: persistent/refractory GD, antithyroid drugs over 5 years with positive TRAb. Following extraction of RNA from PBMCs, that RNA was used to make the TCR library. Broader study findings: Patients with persistent disease showed a bias toward TRBV28, TRBJ1-2 and TRBJ2-5.

Looked up from germline, CDR1 is SQVTM and CDR2 is ANQGSEA. V was cut by 1 base and J by 8 bases, with 17 bases left in between. This CDR3 contains 14 residues. In this sample, this clonotype turned up a few times. As yet, its antigen is unknown. TCR beta libraries were built with iRepertoire HTBI primers and Arm-PCR of CDR3 regions. One entry per CDR3 protein, called by TCRdb with MiXCR from the multiplex PCR reads. The sample carries over 250,000 distinct CDR3 sequences, 20% to 25% recorded once. This TCR was sampled from a female donor with Graves disease. The gene calls are TRBV29-1 and TRBJ1-1; D perhaps matches TRBD1 (5 bases). Here the sequenced sample was peripheral blood mononuclear cells (PBMCs), taken when the disease was refractory, from a patient treated with antithyroid drugs. The CDR3 sequence is CSVEGYGGGREAFF. The CDR3 bases are TGCAGCGTTGAAGGGTATGGGGGAGGGAGGGAAGCTTTCTTT.